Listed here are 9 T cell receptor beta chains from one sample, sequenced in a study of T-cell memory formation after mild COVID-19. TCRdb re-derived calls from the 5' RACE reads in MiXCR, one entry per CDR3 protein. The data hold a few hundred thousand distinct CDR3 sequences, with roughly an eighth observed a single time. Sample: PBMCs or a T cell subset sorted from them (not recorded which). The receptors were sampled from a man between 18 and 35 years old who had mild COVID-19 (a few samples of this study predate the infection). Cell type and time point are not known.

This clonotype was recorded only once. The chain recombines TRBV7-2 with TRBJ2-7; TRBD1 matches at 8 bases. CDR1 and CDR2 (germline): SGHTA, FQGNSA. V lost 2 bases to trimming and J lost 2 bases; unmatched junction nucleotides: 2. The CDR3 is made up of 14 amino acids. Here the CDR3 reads CASSLWGQAYEQYF. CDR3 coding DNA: TGTGCCAGCAGCTTATGGGGACAGGCCTACGAGCAGTACTTC.

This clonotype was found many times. Here the CDR3 reads CASSLQPGAKNIQYF. The CDR3 DNA is TGTGCCAGCAGTCTCCAGCCTGGGGCCAAAAACATTCAGTACTTC. This chain connects TRBV27 to TRBJ2-4; D is ambiguous. Germline values: CDR1 MNHEY, CDR2 SMNVEV (reference sequence). V was trimmed by 5 bases and J by 1 base, leaving 12 bases between them. The CDR3 covers 15 residues.

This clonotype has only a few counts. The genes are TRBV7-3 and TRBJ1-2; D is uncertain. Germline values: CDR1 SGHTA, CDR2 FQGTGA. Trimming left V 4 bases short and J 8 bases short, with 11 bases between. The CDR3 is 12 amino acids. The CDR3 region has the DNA TGTGCCAGCAGCTCCCCGGGCAGAGGCTACACCTTC. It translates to CASSSPGRGYTF.

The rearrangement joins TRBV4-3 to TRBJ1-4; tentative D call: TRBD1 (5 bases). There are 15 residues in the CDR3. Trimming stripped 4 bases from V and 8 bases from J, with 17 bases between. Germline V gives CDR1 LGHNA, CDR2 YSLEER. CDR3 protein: CASSLDSTLLEKLFF. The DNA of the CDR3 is TGCGCCAGCAGCCTCGACAGCACCCTACTCGAAAAACTGTTTTTT.

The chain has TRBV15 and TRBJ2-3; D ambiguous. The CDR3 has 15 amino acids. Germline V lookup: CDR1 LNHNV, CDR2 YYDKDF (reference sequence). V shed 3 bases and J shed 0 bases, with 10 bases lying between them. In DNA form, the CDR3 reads TGTGCCACCAGCAGGCCGGCGATGAGCACAGATACGCAGTATTTT. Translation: CATSRPAMSTDTQYF.

CDR3 protein: CSAQTTSSSPLHF. In DNA form, the CDR3 reads TGCAGTGCACAGACAACTAGTTCTTCACCCCTCCACTTT. V usage is TRBV20-1 and J usage is TRBJ1-6; D is ambiguous. The CDR3 spans 13 residues. In germline, CDR1 is DFQATT, CDR2 SNEGSKA (reference sequence). V was cut by 6 bases and J by 9 bases, with 15 bases left in between.

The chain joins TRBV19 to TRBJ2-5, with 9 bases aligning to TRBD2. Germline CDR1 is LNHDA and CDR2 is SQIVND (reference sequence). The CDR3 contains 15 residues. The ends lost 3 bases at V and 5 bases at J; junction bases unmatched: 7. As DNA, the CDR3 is TGTGCCAGTAGTATTATGCGGGGGGGCCGGGAGACCCAGTACTTC. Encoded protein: CASSIMRGGRETQYF.

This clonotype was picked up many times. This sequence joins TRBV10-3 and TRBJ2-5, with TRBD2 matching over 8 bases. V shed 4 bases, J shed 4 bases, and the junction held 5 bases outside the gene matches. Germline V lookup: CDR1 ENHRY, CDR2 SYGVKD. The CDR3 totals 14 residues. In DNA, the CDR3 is TGTGCCATCAGTGGGACTAGCAGTGGAGAGACCCAGTACTTC. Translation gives CAISGTSSGETQYF.

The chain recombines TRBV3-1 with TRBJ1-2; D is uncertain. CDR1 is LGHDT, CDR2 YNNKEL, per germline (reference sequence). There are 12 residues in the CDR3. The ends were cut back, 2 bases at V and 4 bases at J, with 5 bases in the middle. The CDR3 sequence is CASSQTSYGYTF. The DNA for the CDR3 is TGTGCCAGCAGCCAAACGAGCTATGGCTACACCTTC.